The 23 T cell receptor beta chains reported below all come from one sample, sequenced in a study of response to subunit inactivated influenza vaccine (dated by TCRdb to between 2018 and 2020). The library was produced with RT-PCR. The data were produced on an Illumina HiSeq 2500. TCRdb passed the public sequencing reads through fastp at Q25 and MiXCR, retaining productive beta sequences. Each CDR3 protein gets just one entry, which takes the most common genes and DNA from the rows behind it. For this sample the table gives approximately 700,000 distinct CDR3 sequences, of which around 16% were detected only once. The ten largest clones represent 9.5% to 13% of the sample. The sample was PBMCs from blood, taken 12 days after vaccination. All receptors derive from a man between 45 and 60 years old who received an inactivated influenza vaccine. Donor details come from another sample of the same person, matched by shared clones.

A few counts support this clonotype. The rearrangement links TRBV28 to TRBJ1-6; D is uncertain. The CDR3 has 12 amino acids. The V end was cut by 6 bases, the J end by 7 bases, with 7 bases between. Germline V lookup: CDR1 MDHEN, CDR2 SYDVKM. The DNA of the CDR3 is TGTGCCAGCAGGTGGTGGAATTCACCCCTCCACTTT. Its translation: CASRWWNSPLHF.

The table lists this clonotype with a few counts. The chain carries TRBV5-1 and TRBJ1-6; D call uncertain. This CDR3 contains 15 residues. Trimming left V 0 bases short and J 6 bases short, with 10 bases between. In germline, CDR1 is SGHRS, CDR2 YFSETQ. The chain's CDR3 is CASSLGGSSNSPLHF. CDR3 coding DNA: TGCGCCAGCAGCTTGGGTGGTTCTAGTAATTCACCCCTCCACTTT.

The chain carries TRBV29-1 and TRBJ2-7; TRBD1 aligns across 10 bases. The CDR3 is made up of 13 amino acids. Trimming cost V 7 bases and J 3 bases; bases outside gene matches: 6. Germline assignment: CDR1 SQVTM and CDR2 ANQGSEA. The CDR3 coding sequence is TGCAGCGCCGAGGGGGACAGGGGCTACGAGCAGTACTTC. Translated: CSAEGDRGYEQYF.

V gene TRBV6-6 combines with J gene TRBJ2-1; the match to TRBD2 covers 7 bases. This CDR3 contains 13 residues. Germline lookup yields CDR1 MNHNY and CDR2 SVGAGI (reference sequence). Trimming removed 7 bases from V and 5 bases from J; junction bases left unmatched: 5. CDR3 nucleotides: TGTGCCAGCACCTGGGACTATAACAATGAGCAGTTCTTC. It is translated as CASTWDYNNEQFF.

The chain recombines TRBV7-7 with TRBJ2-5; either TRBD1 or TRBD2 may fit D (7 bases each). Germline V CDR1 and CDR2: SSHAT, FNYEAQ (reference sequence). With 0 bases removed from V and 12 bases from J, the gap between germline ends came to 17 bases. This CDR3 is 14 amino acids long. This chain's CDR3 is CASSLAQGSGAKYF. The CDR3 coding sequence is TGTGCCAGCAGCTTAGCACAGGGGAGCGGGGCTAAGTACTTC.

This clonotype was recorded at least ten times. The chain has TRBV5-8 and TRBJ2-1; 7 bases align to TRBD2. J was trimmed by 4 bases and V by 3 bases; bases with no gene match: 10. Germline V lookup: CDR1 SGHTS, CDR2 YDEGEE. This CDR3 contains 16 residues. CDR3 bases: TGTGCCAGCAGCTACTTCACCGGGACTAATTACAATGAGCAGTTCTTC. It yields the protein CASSYFTGTNYNEQFF.

The CDR3 region is CASSNDWGGLPYEQYF. In DNA form, the CDR3 reads TGTGCCAGCAGCAATGACTGGGGGGGACTTCCGTACGAGCAGTACTTC. The chain combines TRBV3-1 with TRBJ2-7; 7 bases agree with TRBD2. The CDR3 is made up of 16 amino acids. Germline CDR1 and CDR2: LGHDT and YNNKEL (reference sequence). The J segment lost 4 bases and the V segment lost 5 bases, leaving 14 bases of the junction unmatched.

The chain joins TRBV9 to TRBJ1-4; unclear D gene. The CDR3 loop spans 15 amino acids. Germline V gene data show CDR1 as SGDLS and CDR2 as YYNGEE. Trimming took 3 bases from V and 6 from J, leaving 15 bases between them. DNA for the CDR3: TGTGCCAGCAGCGGCCACGGAGGGTCGGATGAAAAACTGTTTTTT. Translation: CASSGHGGSDEKLFF.

This clonotype turned up a few times. The chain uses TRBV7-2 and TRBJ1-5, with TRBD1 matching over 7 bases. There are 15 residues in the CDR3. Per the germline V gene, CDR1 is SGHTA and CDR2 is FQGNSA. The J segment lost 3 bases and the V segment lost 6 bases, leaving 8 bases of the junction unmatched. CDR3 in DNA: TGTGCCAGCAGTTTACAGGGGAATCACAATCAGCCCCAGCATTTT. This gives the protein CASSLQGNHNQPQHF.

This clonotype was counted a few times. The V gene is TRBV5-1, the J gene TRBJ2-1, with D possibly called TRBD1 or TRBD2 (5 bases each). The CDR3 is made up of 14 amino acids. Germline V CDR1 and CDR2: SGHRS, YFSETQ. V was clipped by 4 bases and J by 6 bases, with 14 bases between them. CDR3 DNA: TGCGCCAGCAGCCAAACCGGGACGGGCAATGAGCAGTTCTTC. Translated, it gives CASSQTGTGNEQFF.

This chain joins TRBV6-5 and TRBJ2-7; possible D gene TRBD1, 6 bases. CDR1 and CDR2 (germline): MNHEY, SVGAGI. V lost 2 bases to trimming and J lost 5 bases, with 16 bases between them. The CDR3 is 15 amino acids. DNA for the CDR3: TGTGCCAGCAGTTACGCGACCCGAAACAGGGACGAGCAGTACTTC. It encodes CASSYATRNRDEQYF.

This clonotype was seen ten or more times. CDR3 bases: TGCAGTGCTAGAGATCCCTCAGGACTAGCGCGCACAGATACGCAGTATTTT. Its protein product is CSARDPSGLARTDTQYF. The J gene is TRBJ2-3, the V gene TRBV20-1, with 9 bases that match TRBD2. The CDR3 covers 17 residues. The V segment lost 0 bases and the J segment 1 base; nucleotides outside the gene matches: 8. Germline V gives CDR1 DFQATT, CDR2 SNEGSKA (reference sequence).

The chain has TRBV6-1 and TRBJ1-1; TRBD1 is a possible D gene (5 bases). CDR1 and CDR2 from the germline V gene are MNHNS and SASEGT. V was clipped by 5 bases and J by 4 bases, with 14 bases between them. CDR3 length: 14 amino acids. CDR3 bases: TGTGCCAGCAGTCGGGGACGGGAGGGCACTGAAGCTTTCTTT. This translates into CASSRGREGTEAFF.

The V and J genes are TRBV5-1 and TRBJ2-7; either TRBD1 or TRBD2 may supply D (5 bases each). CDR1 SGHRS and CDR2 YFSETQ come from the germline V gene. CDR3 length equals 15 residues. Trimming cost V 0 bases and J 7 bases, with 17 bases left between them. CDR3 DNA: TGCGCCAGCAGCTTGGGGGCTTGGGGGTCTGGAGAGCAGTACTTC. Its translation is CASSLGAWGSGEQYF.

This chain connects TRBV20-1 to TRBJ2-2, with D perhaps TRBD1 (6 bases). There are 14 residues in the CDR3. The V gene's germline CDR1 is DFQATT and CDR2 SNEGSKA (reference sequence). V was clipped by 6 bases and J by 0 bases, with 11 bases between them. The CDR3 DNA reads as TGCAGTGCCCCCACAGGGTCGAACACCGGGGAGCTGTTTTTT. This gives the protein CSAPTGSNTGELFF.

The chain uses TRBV5-4 and TRBJ2-3; the match to TRBD2 covers 14 bases. The V segment lost 4 bases and the J segment 6 bases; nucleotides outside the gene matches: 10. The germline CDR1 and CDR2 sequences are SGHNT and YYREEE (reference sequence). CDR3 size: 17 residues. The CDR3: CASSQTSGGAGLDTQYF. The DNA of the CDR3 is TGTGCCAGCAGCCAGACTAGCGGGGGGGCCGGGTTGGATACGCAGTATTTT.

The chain combines TRBV5-1 with TRBJ2-5; the D is unclear. The CDR3 extends over 12 amino acids. CDR1 is SGHRS and CDR2 is YFSETQ in the germline V gene. V dropped 5 bases and J dropped 3 bases, with 8 bases sitting between them. The CDR3 DNA reads as TGCGCCAGCAGTACCAGCGAAGAGACCCAGTACTTC. Translation gives CASSTSEETQYF.

The chain recombines TRBV4-2 with TRBJ2-1; 10 bases fit TRBD2. The CDR3 length is 15 residues. The V gene end was trimmed by 4 bases and the J gene end by 8 bases; junction bases not matched to a gene: 8. Germline V lookup: CDR1 LGHNA, CDR2 YNFKEQ. As DNA, the CDR3 is TGTGCCAGCAGCCTCGGACTAGCGGAGTACGATGAGCAGTTCTTC. Translating it yields CASSLGLAEYDEQFF.

This clonotype has just a few counts. The J gene is TRBJ2-1, the V gene TRBV5-4; 7 nucleotides match TRBD2. CDR1 SGHNT and CDR2 YYREEE come from the germline V gene (reference sequence). This CDR3 region has 14 residues. J lost 9 bases, V lost 2 bases, and 8 bases had no gene match. CDR3 region: CASSFGWREIEQFF. The DNA for the CDR3 is TGTGCCAGCAGCTTCGGCTGGCGGGAGATTGAGCAGTTCTTC.

This clonotype has a handful of counts. The chain joins TRBV9 to TRBJ2-2; 7 bases agree with TRBD2. V lost 3 bases and J lost 5; bases outside the gene matches: 13. The germline V gene encodes CDR1 SGDLS and CDR2 YYNGEE. CDR3 length: 17 residues. CDR3 region: CASSEPQTSPQTGELFF. Written as DNA, the CDR3 is TGTGCCAGCAGCGAGCCTCAGACTAGCCCTCAGACCGGGGAGCTGTTTTTT. Supplemented by reference TRBV9 and TRBJ2-2, the full variable domain reads DSGVTQTPKHLITATGQRVTLRCSPRSGDLSVYWYQQSLDQGLQFLIQYYNGEERAKGNILERFSAQQFPDLHSELNLSSLELGDSALYFCASSEPQTSPQTGELFFGEGSRLTVL.

This clonotype has ten or more counts. The V call is TRBV29-1, the J call TRBJ2-5; 10 positions match TRBD2. J lost 4 bases, V lost 4 bases, and 9 bases had no gene match. The CDR3 runs to 15 residues. Germline CDR1 is SQVTM and CDR2 is ANQGSEA. CDR3: CSVVYPSGRGETQYF. The CDR3 DNA follows: TGCAGCGTTGTGTATCCTAGCGGGAGAGGAGAGACCCAGTACTTC.

The CDR3 coding sequence is TGTGCCAGCAGCCTCGGGGACCTCACAGATACGCAGTATTTT. Protein sequence: CASSLGDLTDTQYF. This chain connects TRBV11-2 to TRBJ2-3; D is tentatively TRBD1 or TRBD2 (5 bases each). V gave up 5 bases and J gave up 2 bases, with 11 bases separating them. The CDR3 is 14 residues long. The germline V gene has CDR1 SGHAT and CDR2 FQNNGV.

This sequence joins TRBV3-1 and TRBJ1-3; 10 bases are a match to TRBD1. The CDR3 has 16 residues. Germline V lookup: CDR1 LGHDT, CDR2 YNNKEL (reference sequence). Unmatched junction bases numbered 7, after V lost 6 bases and J lost 2 bases. As DNA, the CDR3 is TGTGCCAGCAGTAGACAGGGGGCATTAGCTGGAAACACCATATATTTT. It specifies CASSRQGALAGNTIYF.